These 17 T cell receptor beta chains came from one sample sequenced in a study of radiotherapy plus CTLA-4 blockade in lung cancer. The method was immunoSEQ multiplex PCR; TCRdb's version includes in-frame clones alone and lacks a portion of them. The sample has 20,000 to 30,000 clones, roughly 71% seen once. Material: peripheral blood, obtained from a patient treated with radiotherapy plus ipilimumab. These receptor sequences come from a human donor with non-small cell lung cancer that progressed on radiotherapy plus ipilimumab.

The rearrangement uses TRBV28 and TRBJ2-1; 9 bases are a match to TRBD2. The germline V gene has CDR1 MDHEN and CDR2 SYDVKM. With 5 bases clipped from V and 9 bases from J, the junction kept 11 bases outside the gene matches. This CDR3 has 15 residues. The CDR3 nucleotides read TGTGCCAGCAGTGCCCCAGCGGGAGGCCCTGCTGAGCAGTTCTTC. This translates into CASSAPAGGPAEQFF.

The V and J genes are TRBV30 and TRBJ2-7, with 8 bases aligning to TRBD2. The CDR3 covers 15 residues. The germline CDR1 and CDR2 sequences are GTSNPN and SVGIG (reference sequence). Trimming removed 3 bases from V and 1 base from J; junction bases left unmatched: 8. In nucleotides, the CDR3 is TGTGCCTGGAGGGCACCAGCGGGGGCATCCTACGAGCAGTACTTC. Amino acid sequence: CAWRAPAGASYEQYF.

The V call is TRBV18, the J call TRBJ2-7; 13 bases are shared with TRBD2. The V segment lost 4 bases and the J segment 5 bases; nucleotides outside the gene matches: 8. CDR3 length: 16 residues. The germline V gene has CDR1 KGHSH and CDR2 LQKENI. DNA for the CDR3: TGTGCCAGCTCACAAGATCGAGGACTAGCGGGAGACGAGCAGTACTTC. This encodes CASSQDRGLAGDEQYF.

This clone has more than one count but fewer than ten. The chain has TRBV28 and TRBJ2-3; 10 bases agree with TRBD2. CDR1 MDHEN and CDR2 SYDVKM come from the germline V gene. The V gene end was trimmed by 5 bases and the J gene end by 4 bases; junction bases not matched to a gene: 12. The CDR3 is 17 residues long. The CDR3 is CASSSPLAGEEADTQYF. The CDR3, as DNA: TGTGCCAGCAGTAGCCCTCTAGCGGGAGAAGAGGCAGATACGCAGTATTTT.

This clone was recorded a few times. V gene TRBV4-3 combines with J gene TRBJ1-2, with D possibly TRBD1 on 6 matching bases. CDR1 LGHNA and CDR2 YSLEER come from the germline V gene. The CDR3 contains 14 residues. V lost 1 base and J 6 bases, leaving 12 bases between the germline ends. The CDR3 sequence is CASSQVSGANGYTF. Here the CDR3 DNA reads TGCGCCAGCAGCCAAGTGTCAGGGGCGAATGGCTACACCTTC.

The gene calls are TRBV6-1 and TRBJ1-5, with 7 bases aligning to TRBD1. The germline CDR1 and CDR2 sequences are MNHNS and SASEGT. Germline trimming cut 1 base from V and 6 bases from J; bases unmatched to any gene: 12. The CDR3 totals 17 residues. Here the CDR3 DNA reads TGTGCCAGCAGTGAAGGAGGGGGCAGGGGTCGTGGTCAGCCCCAGCATTTT. Translation: CASSEGGGRGRGQPQHF.

The rearrangement joins TRBV15 to TRBJ2-7; 14 bases map to TRBD2. The CDR3 runs to 16 residues. Per germline, CDR1 LNHNV and CDR2 YYDKDF (reference sequence). With V trimmed by 1 base and J by 9 bases, 8 bases remained unmatched. The CDR3 DNA follows: TGTGCCACCAGCAGAGGGACCGGGACTAGCGGGAGCAGGCAGTACTTC. Protein product: CATSRGTGTSGSRQYF. Based on the CDR3 plus reference TRBV15 and TRBJ2-7, the full variable domain is DAMVIQNPRYQVTQFGKPVTLSCSQTLNHNVMYWYQQKSSQAPKLLFHYYDKDFNNEADTPDNFQSRRPNTSFCFLDIRSPGLGDTAMYLCATSRGTGTSGSRQYFGPGTRLTVT.

The rearrangement links TRBV19 to TRBJ1-1; D is undetermined. CDR1 and CDR2 from the germline V gene are LNHDA and SQIVND (reference sequence). The V end was cut by 1 base, the J end by 4 bases, with 7 bases between. The CDR3 is 13 amino acids. CDR3 residues: CASSIGASTEAFF. DNA for the CDR3: TGTGCCAGTAGTATAGGGGCAAGCACTGAAGCTTTCTTT. Using reference TRBV19 and TRBJ1-1 for the parts outside the CDR3, the full variable domain is DGGITQSPKYLFRKEGQNVTLSCEQNLNHDAMYWYRQDPGQGLRLIYYSQIVNDFQKGDIAEGYSVSREKKESFPLTVTSAQKNPTAFYLCASSIGASTEAFFGQGTRLTVV.

This clone appeared a few times. This chain uses TRBV18 with TRBJ2-3; D not certain. V was clipped by 3 bases and J by 4 bases, with 14 bases between them. This CDR3 comprises 15 residues. Per the germline V gene, CDR1 is KGHSH and CDR2 is LQKENI. In nucleotides, the CDR3 is TGTGCCAGCTCACCGGCCTCCTCAAGTCCAGATACGCAGTATTTT. Translation: CASSPASSSPDTQYF.

The V and J genes are TRBV7-6 and TRBJ1-1; TRBD1 is a possible D gene (5 bases). Germline V gene lookup returns CDR1 SGHVS and CDR2 FNYEAQ. This CDR3 region has 15 residues. The V end was cut by 1 base, the J end by 4 bases, with 13 bases between. The CDR3 is CASSLGGGVFTEAFF. The CDR3 coding sequence is TGTGCCAGCAGCTTAGGGGGCGGGGTTTTCACTGAAGCTTTCTTT.

The V and J genes are TRBV6-1 and TRBJ1-2, with TRBD1 as a possible D gene (6 bases). The CDR3 extends over 16 amino acids. The germline V gene has CDR1 MNHNS and CDR2 SASEGT. Deletions cut 3 bases from V and 0 bases from J, with 14 bases between. The CDR3 sequence is CASSEADSASNYGYTF. The DNA of the CDR3 is TGTGCCAGCAGTGAGGCGGACAGCGCCTCTAACTATGGCTACACCTTC.

V is TRBV5-1 and J is TRBJ1-1; TRBD1 might be the D (5 bases). The CDR3 has 11 residues. Trimming stripped 8 bases from V and 3 bases from J, with 8 bases between. Germline V CDR1 and CDR2: SGHRS, YFSETQ. The CDR3 loop reads CASLGDTEAFF. The CDR3 DNA reads as TGCGCCAGTTTAGGGGACACTGAAGCTTTCTTT.

V gene TRBV5-1 combines with J gene TRBJ2-3; TRBD1 matches at 8 bases. The V segment lost 4 bases and the J segment 15 bases; nucleotides outside the gene matches: 13. This CDR3 is built from 13 residues. The germline V gene encodes CDR1 SGHRS and CDR2 YFSETQ. DNA for the CDR3: TGCGCCAGCAGCGTAGAAGCAGGGGGCGCAAGATATTTT. Translation: CASSVEAGGARYF.

V usage is TRBV15 and J usage is TRBJ2-7; 9 bases agree with TRBD2. CDR3 length equals 16 residues. The V gene end was trimmed by 0 bases and the J gene end by 9 bases; junction bases not matched to a gene: 12. Germline values: CDR1 LNHNV, CDR2 YYDKDF (reference sequence). CDR3 nucleotides: TGTGCCACCAGCAGAGATCTAGGTAGCGGGAGTCTTTCGCAGTACTTC. This codes for CATSRDLGSGSLSQYF.

This clone appeared once. The chain combines TRBV28 with TRBJ2-5; D unclear. The V and J ends lost 1 base and 5 bases respectively, with 14 bases between them. Germline loops: CDR1 MDHEN, CDR2 SYDVKM. This CDR3 is built from 15 residues. Here the CDR3 reads CASSLSPGVQETQYF. As DNA, the CDR3 is TGTGCCAGCAGTTTATCCCCTGGGGTCCAGGAGACCCAGTACTTC.

V usage is TRBV10-3 and J usage is TRBJ1-4; possibly TRBD1 for D (5 bases). The V gene's germline CDR1 is ENHRY and CDR2 SYGVKD. CDR3 length: 17 amino acids. Trimming left V 3 bases short and J 0 bases short, with 14 bases between. CDR3 coding DNA: TGTGCCATCAGTGATCCAGGGCGGAATGCAACTAATGAAAAACTGTTTTTT. This sequence encodes CAISDPGRNATNEKLFF.

The gene calls are TRBV6-1 and TRBJ2-5; 8 positions agree with TRBD1. Losses at the gene ends were 4 bases for V and 5 bases for J; bases not matched to a gene: 6. The CDR3 has 14 residues. Germline V gene data show CDR1 as MNHNS and CDR2 as SASEGT. CDR3 region: CASSAAQGGETQYF. CDR3 coding DNA: TGTGCCAGCAGTGCCGCACAGGGGGGTGAGACCCAGTACTTC.